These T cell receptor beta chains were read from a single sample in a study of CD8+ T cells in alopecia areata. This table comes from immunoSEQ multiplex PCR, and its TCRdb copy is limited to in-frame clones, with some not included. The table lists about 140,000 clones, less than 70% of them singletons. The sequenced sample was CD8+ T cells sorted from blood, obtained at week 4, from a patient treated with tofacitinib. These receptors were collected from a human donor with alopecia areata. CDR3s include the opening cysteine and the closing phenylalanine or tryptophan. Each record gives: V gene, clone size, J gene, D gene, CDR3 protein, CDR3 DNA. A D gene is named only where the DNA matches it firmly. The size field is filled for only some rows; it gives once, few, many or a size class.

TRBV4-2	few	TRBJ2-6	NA	CASSPGTGGANVLTF	TGTGCCAGCAGCCCCGGGACTGGGGGGGCCAACGTCCTGACTTTC
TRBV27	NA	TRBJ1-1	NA	CASAGASLSDTEAFF	TGTGCCAGTGCAGGGGCTAGCCTAAGTGACACTGAAGCTTTCTTT
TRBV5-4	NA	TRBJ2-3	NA	CASSSPPTDTQYF	TGTGCCAGCAGCTCCCCTCCCACAGATACGCAGTATTTT
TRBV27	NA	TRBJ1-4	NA	CASSSKLYRGEKLFF	TGTGCCAGCAGTTCGAAACTCTACCGGGGTGAAAAACTGTTTTTT
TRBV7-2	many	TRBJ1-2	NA	CASSLGIRPSGSYGYTF	TGTGCCAGCAGCTTGGGGATTCGACCCTCAGGCTCCTATGGCTACACCTTC
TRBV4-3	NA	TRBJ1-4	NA	CASSQAFLATNEKLFF	TGCGCCAGCAGCCAGGCTTTTCTTGCAACTAATGAAAAACTGTTTTTT
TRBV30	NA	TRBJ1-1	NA	CAWISSGPEAFF	TGTGCCTGGATATCGAGTGGGCCTGAAGCTTTCTTT
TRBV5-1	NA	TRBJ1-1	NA	CASSLARGRGRENTEAFF	TGCGCCAGCAGCTTGGCCAGAGGGCGCGGACGTGAAAACACTGAAGCTTTCTTT
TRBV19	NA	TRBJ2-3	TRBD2	CASSIGTSGDRGDTQYF	TGTGCCAGTAGTATTGGGACTAGCGGGGATCGAGGCGATACGCAGTATTTT
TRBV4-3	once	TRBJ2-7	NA	CASSQDPLGGEQYF	TGCGCCAGCAGCCAAGATCCCTTGGGGGGCGAGCAGTACTTC
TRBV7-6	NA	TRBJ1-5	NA	CASSLGRAQPQHF	TGTGCCAGCAGCTTAGGACGGGCTCAGCCCCAGCATTTT
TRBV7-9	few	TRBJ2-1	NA	CASTWFSDEQFF	TGTGCCAGCACCTGGTTTTCTGATGAGCAGTTCTTC
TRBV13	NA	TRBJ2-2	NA	CASSSARSGELFF	TGTGCCAGCAGCTCCGCTCGGTCCGGGGAGCTGTTTTTT
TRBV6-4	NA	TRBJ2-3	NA	CASRTTASTDTQYF	TGTGCCAGCAGGACCACAGCTAGCACAGATACGCAGTATTTT
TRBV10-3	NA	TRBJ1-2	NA	CASANIYGYTF	TGTGCCAGCGCCAACATCTATGGCTACACCTTC
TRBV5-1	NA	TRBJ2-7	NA	CASSFASSYEQYF	TGCGCCAGCAGCTTTGCTAGCTCCTACGAGCAGTACTTC